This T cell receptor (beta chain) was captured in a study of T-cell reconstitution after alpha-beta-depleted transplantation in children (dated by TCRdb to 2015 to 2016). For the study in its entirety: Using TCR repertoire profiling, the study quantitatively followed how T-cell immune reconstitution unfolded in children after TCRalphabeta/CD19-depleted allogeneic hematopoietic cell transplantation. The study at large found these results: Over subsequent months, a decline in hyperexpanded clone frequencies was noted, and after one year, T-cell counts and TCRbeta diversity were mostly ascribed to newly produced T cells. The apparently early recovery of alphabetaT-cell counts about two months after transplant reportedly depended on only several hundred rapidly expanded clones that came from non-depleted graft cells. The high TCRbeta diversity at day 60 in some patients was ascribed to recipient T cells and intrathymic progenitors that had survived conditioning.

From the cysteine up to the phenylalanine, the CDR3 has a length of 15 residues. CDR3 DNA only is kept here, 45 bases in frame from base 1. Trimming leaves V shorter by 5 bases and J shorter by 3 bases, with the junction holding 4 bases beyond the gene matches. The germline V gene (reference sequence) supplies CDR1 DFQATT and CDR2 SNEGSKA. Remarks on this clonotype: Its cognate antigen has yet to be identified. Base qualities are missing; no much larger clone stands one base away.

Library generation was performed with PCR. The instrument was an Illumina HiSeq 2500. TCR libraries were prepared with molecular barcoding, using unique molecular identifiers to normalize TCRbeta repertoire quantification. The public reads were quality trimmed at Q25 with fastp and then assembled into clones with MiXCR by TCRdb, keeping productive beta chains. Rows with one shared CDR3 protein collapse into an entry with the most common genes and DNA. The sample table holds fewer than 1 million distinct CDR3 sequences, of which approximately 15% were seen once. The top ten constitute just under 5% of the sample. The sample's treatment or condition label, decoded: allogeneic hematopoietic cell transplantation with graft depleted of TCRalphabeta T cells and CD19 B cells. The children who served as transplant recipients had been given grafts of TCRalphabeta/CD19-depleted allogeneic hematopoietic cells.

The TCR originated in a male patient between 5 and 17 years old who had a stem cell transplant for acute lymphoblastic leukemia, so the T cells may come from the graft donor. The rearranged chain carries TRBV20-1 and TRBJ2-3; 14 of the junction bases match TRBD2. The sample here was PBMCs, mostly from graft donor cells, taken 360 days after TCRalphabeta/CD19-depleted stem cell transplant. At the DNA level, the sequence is TGCAGTGCTCTCCGGACTAGCGGGAGGACAGATACGCAGTATTTT. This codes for CSALRTSGRTDTQYF.